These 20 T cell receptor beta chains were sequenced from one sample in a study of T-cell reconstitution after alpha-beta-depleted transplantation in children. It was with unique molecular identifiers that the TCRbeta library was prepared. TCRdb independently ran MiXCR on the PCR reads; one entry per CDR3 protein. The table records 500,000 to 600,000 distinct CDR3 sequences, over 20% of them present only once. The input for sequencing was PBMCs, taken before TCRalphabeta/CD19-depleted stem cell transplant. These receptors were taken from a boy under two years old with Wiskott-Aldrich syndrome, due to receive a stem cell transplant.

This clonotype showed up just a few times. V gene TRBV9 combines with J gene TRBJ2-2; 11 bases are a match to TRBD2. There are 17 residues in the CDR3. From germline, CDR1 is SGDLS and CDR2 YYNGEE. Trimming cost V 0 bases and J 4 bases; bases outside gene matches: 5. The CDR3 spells CASSVDPTSGVTGELFF. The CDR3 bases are TGTGCCAGCAGCGTAGACCCGACTAGCGGGGTCACCGGGGAGCTGTTTTTT.

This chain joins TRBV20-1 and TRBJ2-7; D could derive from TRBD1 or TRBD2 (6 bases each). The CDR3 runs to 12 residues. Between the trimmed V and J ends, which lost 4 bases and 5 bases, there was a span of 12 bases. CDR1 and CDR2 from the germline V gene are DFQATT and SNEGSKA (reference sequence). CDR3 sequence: CSANGGGHEQYF. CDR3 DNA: TGCAGTGCTAATGGAGGGGGTCACGAGCAGTACTTC.

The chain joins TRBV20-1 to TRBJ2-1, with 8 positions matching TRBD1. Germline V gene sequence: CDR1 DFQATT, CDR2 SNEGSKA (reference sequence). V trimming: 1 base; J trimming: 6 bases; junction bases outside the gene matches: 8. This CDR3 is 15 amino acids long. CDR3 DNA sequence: TGCAGTGCTAGAGGACGACAGGGGACCCTCAATGAGCAGTTCTTC. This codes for CSARGRQGTLNEQFF.

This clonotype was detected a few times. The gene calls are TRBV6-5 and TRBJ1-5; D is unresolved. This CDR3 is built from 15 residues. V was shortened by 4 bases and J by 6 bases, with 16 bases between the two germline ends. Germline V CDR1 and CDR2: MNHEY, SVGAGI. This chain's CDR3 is CASSSQGSRSQPQHF. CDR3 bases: TGTGCCAGCAGTTCTCAAGGGTCCAGGAGTCAGCCCCAGCATTTT.

CDR3 region: CASSLGTSGRRGNEQFF. CDR3 nucleotide sequence: TGTGCCAGCAGCTTAGGAACTAGCGGGAGAAGGGGGAATGAGCAGTTCTTC. The chain recombines TRBV7-6 with TRBJ2-1; 11 bases align to TRBD2. CDR1 and CDR2 from the germline V gene are SGHVS and FNYEAQ. V was clipped by 1 base and J by 7 bases; unmatched bases: 9. The CDR3 is 17 residues long.

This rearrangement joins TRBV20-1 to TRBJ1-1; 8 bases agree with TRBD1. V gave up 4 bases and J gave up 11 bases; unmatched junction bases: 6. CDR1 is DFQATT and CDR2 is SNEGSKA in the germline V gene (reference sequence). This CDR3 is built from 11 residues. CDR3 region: CSATHRQGAFF. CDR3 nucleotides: TGCAGTGCTACCCACAGACAGGGGGCTTTCTTT.

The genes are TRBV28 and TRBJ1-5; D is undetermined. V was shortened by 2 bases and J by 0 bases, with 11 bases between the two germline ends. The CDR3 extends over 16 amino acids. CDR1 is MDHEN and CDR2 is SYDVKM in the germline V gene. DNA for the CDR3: TGTGCCAGCAGTTTAAGCGTCCTATATAGCAATCAGCCCCAGCATTTT. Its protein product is CASSLSVLYSNQPQHF.

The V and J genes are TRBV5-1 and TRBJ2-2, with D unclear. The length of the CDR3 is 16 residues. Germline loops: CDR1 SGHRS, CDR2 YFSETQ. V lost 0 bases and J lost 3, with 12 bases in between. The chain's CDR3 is CASSLVPELYTGELFF. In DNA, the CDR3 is TGCGCCAGCAGCTTGGTGCCAGAGCTTTACACCGGGGAGCTGTTTTTT.

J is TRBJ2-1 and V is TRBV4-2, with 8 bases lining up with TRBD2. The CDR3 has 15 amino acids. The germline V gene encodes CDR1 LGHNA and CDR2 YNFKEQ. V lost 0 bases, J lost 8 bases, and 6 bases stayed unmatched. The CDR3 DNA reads TGTGCCAGCAGCCAAGATACGGGAGGGCCGGATGAGCAGTTCTTC. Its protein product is CASSQDTGGPDEQFF.

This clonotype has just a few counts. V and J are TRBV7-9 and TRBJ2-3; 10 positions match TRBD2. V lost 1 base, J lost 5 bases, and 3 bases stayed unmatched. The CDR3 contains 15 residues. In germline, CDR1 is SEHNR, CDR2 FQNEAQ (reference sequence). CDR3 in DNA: TGTGCCAGCAGCTTAGGACTAGCGGGCAAAGATACGCAGTATTTT. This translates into CASSLGLAGKDTQYF. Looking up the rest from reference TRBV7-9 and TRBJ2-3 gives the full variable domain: DTGVSQNPRHKITKRGQNVTFRCDPISEHNRLYWYRQTLGQGPEFLTYFQNEAQLEKSRLLSDRFSAERPKGSFSTLEIQRTEQGDSAMYLCASSLGLAGKDTQYFGPGTRLTVL.

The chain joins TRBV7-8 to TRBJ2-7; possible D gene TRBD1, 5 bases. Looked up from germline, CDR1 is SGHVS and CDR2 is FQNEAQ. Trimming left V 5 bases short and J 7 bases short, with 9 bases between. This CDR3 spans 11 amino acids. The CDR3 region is CASSRDSEQYF. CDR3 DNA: TGTGCCAGCAGCCGAGACAGTGAGCAGTACTTC.

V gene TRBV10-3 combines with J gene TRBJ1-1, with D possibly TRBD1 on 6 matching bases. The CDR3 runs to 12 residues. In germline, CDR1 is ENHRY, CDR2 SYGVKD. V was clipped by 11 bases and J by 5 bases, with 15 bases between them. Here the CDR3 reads CAVRRGGTEAFF. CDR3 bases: TGTGCCGTACGGAGGGGGGGGACTGAAGCTTTCTTT.

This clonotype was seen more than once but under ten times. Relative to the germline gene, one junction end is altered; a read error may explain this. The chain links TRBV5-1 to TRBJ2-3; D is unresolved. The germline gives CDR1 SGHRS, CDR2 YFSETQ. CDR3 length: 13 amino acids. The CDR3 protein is CASSLLLTDTQYF. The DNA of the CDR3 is TGTGCCAGCAGCTTACTCCTCACAGATACGCAGTATTTT.

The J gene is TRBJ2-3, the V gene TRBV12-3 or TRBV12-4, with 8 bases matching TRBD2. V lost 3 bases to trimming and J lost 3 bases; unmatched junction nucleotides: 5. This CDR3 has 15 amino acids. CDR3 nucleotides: TGTGCCAGCAGTTTCCCAGCGGGAGAAACAGATACGCAGTATTTT. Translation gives CASSFPAGETDTQYF.

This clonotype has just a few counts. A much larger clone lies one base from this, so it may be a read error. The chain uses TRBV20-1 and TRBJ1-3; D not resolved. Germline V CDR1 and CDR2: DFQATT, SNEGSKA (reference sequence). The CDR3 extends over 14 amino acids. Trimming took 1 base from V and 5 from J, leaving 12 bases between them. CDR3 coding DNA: TGCAGTGCTAGAGTTGGAGACATTAGAAACACCATATATTTT. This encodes CSARVGDIRNTIYF.

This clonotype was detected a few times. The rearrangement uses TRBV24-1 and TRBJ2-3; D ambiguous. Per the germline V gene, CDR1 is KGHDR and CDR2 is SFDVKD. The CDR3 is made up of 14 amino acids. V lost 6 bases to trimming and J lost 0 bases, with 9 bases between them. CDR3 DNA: TGTGCCACCAGTCCGCGCATAAGCACAGATACGCAGTATTTT. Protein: CATSPRISTDTQYF.

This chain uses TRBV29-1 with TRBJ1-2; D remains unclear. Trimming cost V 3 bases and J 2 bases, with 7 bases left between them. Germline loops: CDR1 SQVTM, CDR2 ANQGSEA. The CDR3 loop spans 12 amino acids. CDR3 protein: CSVDDSNYGYTF. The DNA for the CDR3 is TGCAGCGTTGATGACTCCAACTATGGCTACACCTTC.

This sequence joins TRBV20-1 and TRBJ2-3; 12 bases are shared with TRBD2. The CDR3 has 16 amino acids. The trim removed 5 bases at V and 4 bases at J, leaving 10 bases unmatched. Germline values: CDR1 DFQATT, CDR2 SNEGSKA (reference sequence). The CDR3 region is CSAPRTSGIRADTQYF. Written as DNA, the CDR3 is TGCAGTGCTCCCCGGACTAGCGGGATTAGGGCAGATACGCAGTATTTT.

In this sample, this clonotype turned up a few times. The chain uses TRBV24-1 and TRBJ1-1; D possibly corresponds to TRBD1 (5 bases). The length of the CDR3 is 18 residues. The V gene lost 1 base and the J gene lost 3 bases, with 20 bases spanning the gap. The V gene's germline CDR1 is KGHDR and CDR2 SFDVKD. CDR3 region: CATSDFMDRGSLDTEAFF. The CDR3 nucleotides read TGTGCCACCAGTGATTTTATGGATAGGGGCTCTTTGGACACTGAAGCTTTCTTT.

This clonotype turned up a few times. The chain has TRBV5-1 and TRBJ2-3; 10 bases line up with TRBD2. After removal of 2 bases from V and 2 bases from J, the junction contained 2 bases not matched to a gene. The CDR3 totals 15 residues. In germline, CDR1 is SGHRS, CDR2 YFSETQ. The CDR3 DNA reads TGCGCCAGCAGCTTTGGGACTAGCGCCACAGATACGCAGTATTTT. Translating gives CASSFGTSATDTQYF.